This T cell receptor beta chain was identified during a study of blood T cell repertoires in COVID-19. Study background: T cells, B-cell-depleted T cells, or PBMCs supplied cDNA or gDNA.

The data were produced by immunoSEQ multiplex PCR, yet TCRdb's version contains in-frame clones alone and is incomplete. Here the sample spans about 360,000 clones, approximately 77% being singletons. The CDR3 runs to 15 residues. Trimming cost V 4 bases and J 1 base, with 14 bases left between them. Germline V CDR1 and CDR2: SGHTA, FQGNSA. The receptor was derived from a human donor with acute or convalescent COVID-19. The donor label of this sample is uncertain. Sequenced: peripheral blood. The chain uses TRBV7-2 and TRBJ2-7; D is perhaps TRBD1 (5 bases). In DNA, the CDR3 is TGTGCCAGCAGCTCAGATCGGACATCATCCTACGAGCAGTACTTC. Protein product: CASSSDRTSSYEQYF.